This passage covers 26 T cell receptor beta chains from one sample sequenced in a study of regulatory T cells in long-lasting Graves disease. CDR3 regions were amplified by Arm-PCR using iRepertoire HTBI primers to build TCR beta libraries. TCRdb recomputed calls from the multiplex PCR reads with MiXCR, one row per CDR3 protein. The data hold about 220,000 distinct CDR3 sequences, with roughly a fifth observed a single time. Time point meaning: newly diagnosed GD, antithyroid drugs for less than 3 months. After RNA was extracted from PBMCs, the TCR library was made from it. These data also featured in a second study, about T cells in Graves' hyperthyroidism and ophthalmopathy.

This sample comprised peripheral blood mononuclear cells (PBMCs), obtained at new diagnosis, from a patient treated with antithyroid drugs. The receptors stem from a woman in her 30s with Graves disease.

V is TRBV5-5 and J is TRBJ1-1; no definite D call. In germline, CDR1 is SGHKS, CDR2 YYEKEE (reference sequence). This CDR3 has 14 amino acids. Trimming took 6 bases from V and 0 from J, leaving 12 bases between them. The CDR3 region has the DNA TGTGCCAGCACCGAGATCGTAATGAACACTGAAGCTTTCTTT. Translation: CASTEIVMNTEAFF.

This clonotype was seen at least ten times. This chain links TRBV27 with TRBJ1-2; 10 nucleotides agree with TRBD1. The CDR3 runs to 15 residues. V lost 4 bases, J lost 2 bases, and 4 bases stayed unmatched. The germline V gene has CDR1 MNHEY and CDR2 SMNVEV (reference sequence). The CDR3 region is CASSSRTGGNYGYTF. DNA for the CDR3: TGTGCCAGCAGTTCCCGGACAGGGGGGAACTATGGCTACACCTTC.

This clonotype was observed many times. This chain connects TRBV2 to TRBJ1-6; 10 positions match TRBD1. This CDR3 is 18 amino acids long. In germline, CDR1 is SNHLY, CDR2 FYNNEI. Trimming cost V 8 bases and J 0 bases; bases outside gene matches: 10. CDR3 nucleotides: TGTGCCAGCGTGCGCTGGGGACAGGGGAGCTCCTATAATTCACCCCTCCACTTT. This sequence encodes CASVRWGQGSSYNSPLHF.

In its sample, this clonotype was seen many times. This chain uses TRBV3-1 with TRBJ1-1; D unclear. Trimming left V 1 base short and J 9 bases short, with 9 bases between. CDR1 and CDR2 from the germline V gene are LGHDT and YNNKEL (reference sequence). CDR3 size: 12 residues. The CDR3 nucleotides are TGTGCCAGCAGCCAAGTTTTTGGGAAAGCTTTCTTT. Translation: CASSQVFGKAFF.

There are many counts of this clonotype. This chain uses TRBV6-5 with TRBJ2-7; D uncertain. Germline V gene lookup returns CDR1 MNHEY and CDR2 SVGAGI. The CDR3 is 13 amino acids. Trimming left V 2 bases short and J 3 bases short, with 8 bases between. In DNA, the CDR3 is TGTGCCAGCAGTTACAGGCAGAGCTACGAGCAGTACTTC. Translated: CASSYRQSYEQYF.

Turning to this clonotype: This may stem from a read error, because a much larger clone lies one nucleotide away. The genes are TRBV20-1 and TRBJ1-2; D gene uncertain. This CDR3 spans 12 amino acids. V lost 4 bases to trimming and J lost 9 bases, with 15 bases between them. The germline V gene encodes CDR1 DFQATT and CDR2 SNEGSKA (reference sequence). The CDR3 reads CSAKQPPNSYTF. In DNA, the CDR3 is TGCAGTGCTAAACAGCCACCCAATAGCTACACCTTC.

This sequence joins TRBV11-2 and TRBJ2-2; perhaps TRBD2 as D (6 bases). CDR1 and CDR2 from the germline V gene are SGHAT and FQNNGV. V was pared by 7 bases and J by 1 base, with 22 bases between. CDR3 length: 18 residues. In nucleotides, the CDR3 is TGTGCCAGCACCTCCGGTGGTTATCTAGCGCAGAACACCGGGGAGCTGTTTTTT. Its translation is CASTSGGYLAQNTGELFF.

This clonotype came up many times. The genes are TRBV10-2 and TRBJ2-5; the match to TRBD2 covers 11 bases. Germline V lookup: CDR1 WSHSY, CDR2 SAAADI. V lost 7 bases, J lost 6 bases, and 7 bases stayed unmatched. The CDR3 loop spans 14 amino acids. This CDR3 is CASTVLAGGQTQYF. The DNA for the CDR3 is TGCGCCAGCACGGTTCTAGCGGGAGGACAGACCCAGTACTTC.

The rearrangement uses TRBV5-6 and TRBJ2-1; D call uncertain. This CDR3 is built from 14 residues. Germline V gene sequence: CDR1 SGHDT, CDR2 YYEEEE. Trimming pared 4 bases from V and 12 bases from J, leaving 20 bases between. The CDR3 DNA follows: TGTGCCAGCAGCCAAGAGACGACCCCTAGAGGGCAGTTCTTC. This sequence encodes CASSQETTPRGQFF.

The chain uses TRBV20-1 and TRBJ1-2; perhaps TRBD1 as D (6 bases). The germline V and J ends were trimmed by 5 bases and 6 bases, with 19 bases remaining between them. CDR3 size: 14 residues. Germline V lookup: CDR1 DFQATT, CDR2 SNEGSKA (reference sequence). CDR3 residues: CSAPRSGGGHGYTF. The CDR3 bases are TGCAGTGCTCCCCGGTCAGGCGGGGGCCATGGCTACACCTTC.

Comments on this clonotype: Given a far larger clone just one base away, this is likely a sequencing read error. The chain links TRBV11-2 to TRBJ1-1; a possible D gene is TRBD1 (5 bases). The V and J ends lost 1 base and 3 bases respectively, with 21 bases between them. CDR3 length equals 18 residues. CDR1 and CDR2 from the germline V gene are SGHAT and FQNNGV. The CDR3 DNA follows: TGTGCCAGCAGCTTAGGAGACAGAGGGCATATGTGGGACACTGAAGCTTTCTTT. The encoded protein is CASSLGDRGHMWDTEAFF.

This clonotype was counted at least ten times. The chain carries TRBV6-1 and TRBJ1-2, with no clear D. Germline CDR1 MNHNS, CDR2 SASEGT. Trimming pared 4 bases from V and 4 bases from J, leaving 16 bases between. The CDR3 is 15 amino acids. CDR3 sequence reads: CASSAQDGGSYGYTF. The DNA of the CDR3 is TGTGCCAGCAGTGCACAAGACGGTGGATCCTATGGCTACACCTTC.

Comments on this clonotype: It is unclear where the CDR3 begins or ends on the DNA, so no DNA is shown, and the CDR3 is as TCRdb lists it. This sequence joins TRBV2 and TRBJ1-6. CDR1 is SNHLY and CDR2 is FYNNEI in the germline V gene. Termini included, the CDR3 measures 19 amino acids. The CDR3 loop is CASTRRAGEQYFGPGTLHF.

This clonotype was recorded many times. The chain joins TRBV28 to TRBJ1-6; D is possibly TRBD1 (6 bases). V lost 4 bases to trimming and J lost 10 bases, with 14 bases between them. The CDR3 is 14 amino acids. The germline V gene has CDR1 MDHEN and CDR2 SYDVKM. The CDR3 here is CASSSIQGGSPLHF. Here the CDR3 DNA reads TGTGCCAGCAGTTCGATACAGGGAGGGTCACCCCTCCACTTT.

At least ten counts were recorded for this clonotype. V and J are TRBV30 and TRBJ1-2, with D perhaps matching TRBD1 (6 bases). The CDR3 consists of 13 residues. Germline V gives CDR1 GTSNPN, CDR2 SVGIG (reference sequence). The V gene lost 2 bases and the J gene lost 8 bases, with 15 bases spanning the gap. CDR3 bases: TGTGCCTGGAGTTCGCACAGGGCAGGAGGCTACACCTTC. Translated, it gives CAWSSHRAGGYTF.

This clonotype was observed at least ten times. The V gene is TRBV7-9, the J gene TRBJ1-4; D might be TRBD1 (6 bases). Trimming stripped 5 bases from V and 2 bases from J, with 15 bases between. Germline loops: CDR1 SEHNR, CDR2 FQNEAQ (reference sequence). The CDR3 has 16 residues. The CDR3 nucleotides read TGTGCCAGCAGCGCCGGGGCCGGGGGCACTAATGAAAAACTGTTTTTT. Residues: CASSAGAGGTNEKLFF.

Worth noting for this clonotype: A far bigger clonotype differs at one base, so this is likely a read error. The chain couples TRBV18 to TRBJ2-3; D remains ambiguous. TRBJ2-5 explains the end of the DNA better; the J call may be wrong. The CDR3 has 15 residues. Germline V lookup: CDR1 KGHSH, CDR2 LQKENI. CDR3 sequence reads: CASSLHLGSSETQYF. The CDR3 nucleotides read TGTGCCAGCTCACTTCATTTAGGATCCTCAGAGACCCAGTACTTC.

This clonotype was seen at least ten times. This chain links TRBV6-1 with TRBJ2-7; D may be TRBD1 (5 bases). CDR3 length: 14 amino acids. The germline V gene encodes CDR1 MNHNS and CDR2 SASEGT. V dropped 6 bases and J dropped 0 bases, with 12 bases sitting between them. CDR3 sequence reads: CASSPPDSSYEQYF. The CDR3 region has the DNA TGTGCCAGCAGCCCCCCCGACAGCTCCTACGAGCAGTACTTC.

This clonotype was recorded at least ten times. The chain recombines TRBV28 with TRBJ1-1; D possibly corresponds to TRBD1 (6 bases). Trimming pared 3 bases from V and 5 bases from J, leaving 16 bases between. The CDR3 contains 15 residues. Germline loops: CDR1 MDHEN, CDR2 SYDVKM. This CDR3 is CASSFWGGARTEAFF. The CDR3 DNA sequence: TGTGCCAGCAGTTTCTGGGGGGGCGCGAGGACTGAAGCTTTCTTT.

This clonotype was seen at least ten times. The chain carries TRBV28 and TRBJ2-1; 8 nucleotides match TRBD1. The CDR3 covers 18 residues. J was trimmed by 1 base and V by 5 bases; bases with no gene match: 13. Per germline, CDR1 MDHEN and CDR2 SYDVKM. As DNA, the CDR3 is TGTGCCAGCAGTCTCCCCCGTAGGACAGGGTTATCCTACAATGAGCAGTTCTTC. It yields the protein CASSLPRRTGLSYNEQFF. Full variable domain (missing parts from reference TRBV28 and TRBJ2-1): DVKVTQSSRYLVKRTGEKVFLECVQDMDHENMFWYRQDPGLGLRLIYFSYDVKMKEKGDIPEGYSVSREKKERFSLILESASTNQTSMYLCASSLPRRTGLSYNEQFFGPGTRLTVL.

This clonotype occurred many times. The genes are TRBV27 and TRBJ2-7; TRBD2 might be the D (5 bases). The CDR3 loop spans 15 amino acids. V gave up 2 bases and J gave up 3 bases, with 14 bases separating them. Per the germline V gene, CDR1 is MNHEY and CDR2 is SMNVEV (reference sequence). Here the CDR3 DNA reads TGTGCCAGCAGTTTAACGGGAACGTGGGGCTACGAGCAGTACTTC. Protein product: CASSLTGTWGYEQYF.

This clonotype came up many times. J is TRBJ1-2 and V is TRBV27, with D maybe TRBD1 (6 bases). The CDR3 loop spans 15 amino acids. Per the germline V gene, CDR1 is MNHEY and CDR2 is SMNVEV (reference sequence). V shed 0 bases and J shed 5 bases, with 13 bases lying between them. CDR3 DNA: TGTGCCAGCAGTTTATCGGCAGGGGAATGGTATGGCTACACCTTC. It encodes CASSLSAGEWYGYTF.

This clonotype has more than one count but fewer than ten. The CDR3 does not end in the conserved phenylalanine or tryptophan, so this is likely a read error. The V and J genes are TRBV20-1 and TRBJ1-5; D perhaps matches TRBD1 (5 bases). V lost 6 bases to trimming and J lost 6 bases, with 12 bases between them. Germline lookup yields CDR1 DFQATT and CDR2 SNEGSKA (reference sequence). The CDR3 sequence is 12 residues long. CDR3: CSAVAGTQPQHS. CDR3 DNA: TGCAGTGCGGTCGCAGGGACTCAGCCCCAGCATTCT.

This clonotype was seen at least ten times. The chain combines TRBV28 with TRBJ1-2; TRBD1 is a possible D gene (5 bases). The CDR3 loop spans 15 amino acids. V lost 3 bases and J lost 8, with 19 bases in between. Germline V CDR1 and CDR2: MDHEN, SYDVKM. CDR3 nucleotide sequence: TGTGCCAGCAGTTTTGATCAGGGTGTGGGAAAGGGCTACACCTTC. Its translation: CASSFDQGVGKGYTF.

This clonotype was detected many times. The CDR3 DNA is TGTGCCAGCGGCCGGACTAGCGGGGGAGGAGAGACCCAGTACTTC. It yields the protein CASGRTSGGGETQYF. The chain combines TRBV11-3 with TRBJ2-5, with 13 bases that match TRBD2. The CDR3 is 15 amino acids. V was pared by 8 bases and J by 4 bases, with 7 bases of the junction left unmatched. Germline lookup yields CDR1 SGHNT and CDR2 YENEEA.

At least ten counts were recorded for this clonotype. The chain is built from TRBV6-5 and TRBJ1-1; 8 bases are shared with TRBD1. V trimming: 0 bases; J trimming: 1 base; junction bases outside the gene matches: 4. This CDR3 has 16 residues. Germline V gene lookup returns CDR1 MNHEY and CDR2 SVGAGI. The CDR3 DNA reads TGTGCCAGCAGTTACTCGATACAGGGGGGGAACACTGAAGCTTTCTTT. Translating gives CASSYSIQGGNTEAFF.